This note documents a single T cell receptor (beta chain) sequence. Germline V gene data show CDR1 as SGHNT and CDR2 as YYREEE (reference sequence). The length of the CDR3 is 15 residues. V shed 4 bases, J shed 1 base, and the junction held 8 bases outside the gene matches. The record originates from a study of blood T cell repertoires in COVID-19. Study background: Both acute and convalescent COVID-19 samples were obtained from the United States, Italy and Spain. T cells, B-cell-depleted T cells, or PBMCs provided the cDNA or gDNA that served as material.

Original analysis: Estimated nucleated cell counts came from reference gene primer amplification. Clones were sequenced by immunoSEQ multiplex PCR, and TCRdb holds only the in-frame ones, with some missing. D and trimming come from the DNA, and the V and J calls and clone size come from that table. Seen here are hundreds of thousands of clones, almost 90% observed once, and the top ten hold 14% to 15%. Cohorts were determined from participant-reported clinical history. The source of this sequence is a woman aged 45-65 years with acute COVID-19. The chain has TRBV5-4 and TRBJ2-7, with TRBD2 identical over 7 bases. The sequenced sample consisted of PBMCs or T cells enriched from blood (not recorded which). The CDR3 protein is CASSPQAGLSYEQYF. The CDR3 DNA reads as TGTGCCAGCAGCCCTCAAGCGGGGTTATCCTACGAGCAGTACTTC.